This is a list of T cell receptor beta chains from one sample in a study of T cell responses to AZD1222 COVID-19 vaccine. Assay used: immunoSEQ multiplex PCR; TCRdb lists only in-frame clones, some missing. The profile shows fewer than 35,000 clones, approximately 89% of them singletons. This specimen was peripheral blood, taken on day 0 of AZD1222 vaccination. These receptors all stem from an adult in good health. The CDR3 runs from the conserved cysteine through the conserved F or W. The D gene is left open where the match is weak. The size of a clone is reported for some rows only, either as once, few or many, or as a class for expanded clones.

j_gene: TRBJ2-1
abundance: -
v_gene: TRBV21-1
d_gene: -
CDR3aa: CASSKALISHNEQFF
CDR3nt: TGTGCCAGCAGCAAGGCACTGATAAGCCACAATGAGCAGTTCTTC

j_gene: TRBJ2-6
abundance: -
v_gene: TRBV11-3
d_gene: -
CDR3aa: CASSSLDRWAGANVLTF
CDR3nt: TGTGCCAGCAGCTCCTTAGACAGGTGGGCTGGGGCCAACGTCCTGACTTTC

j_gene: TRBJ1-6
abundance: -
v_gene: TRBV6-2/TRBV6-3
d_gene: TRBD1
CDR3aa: CASSPTGMGSPLHF
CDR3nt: TGTGCCAGCAGTCCGACAGGGATGGGTTCACCCCTCCACTTT

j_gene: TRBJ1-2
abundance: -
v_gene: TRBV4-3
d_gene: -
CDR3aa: CASSQASGLSVGYTF
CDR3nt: TGCGCCAGCAGCCAAGCCTCGGGACTGTCGGTTGGCTACACCTTC

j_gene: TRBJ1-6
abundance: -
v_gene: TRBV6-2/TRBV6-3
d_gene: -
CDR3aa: CASSYEGTGPSPLHF
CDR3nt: TGTGCCAGCAGTTATGAAGGAACAGGACCCTCACCCCTCCACTTT

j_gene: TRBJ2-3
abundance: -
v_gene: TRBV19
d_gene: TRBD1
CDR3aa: CASSTDRTGTDTQYF
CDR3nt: TGTGCCAGTAGCACCGATCGGACAGGTACAGATACGCAGTATTTT

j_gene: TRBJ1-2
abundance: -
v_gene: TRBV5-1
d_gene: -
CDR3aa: CASSLAGEPYGYTF
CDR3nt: TGCGCCAGCAGCTTGGCCGGAGAGCCATATGGCTACACCTTC

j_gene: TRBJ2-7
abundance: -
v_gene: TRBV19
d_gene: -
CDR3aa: CASSIGQGIYYEQYF
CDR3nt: TGTGCCAGTAGTATCGGGCAGGGGATTTACTACGAGCAGTACTTC

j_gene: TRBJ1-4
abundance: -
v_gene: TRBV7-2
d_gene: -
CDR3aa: CASSLEPRGGREKLFF
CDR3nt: TGTGCCAGCAGCTTAGAGCCACGGGGGGGCCGTGAAAAACTGTTTTTT

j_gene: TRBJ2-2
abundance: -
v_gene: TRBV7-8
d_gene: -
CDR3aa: CASSSGQNTGELFF
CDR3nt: TGTGCCAGCAGCTCGGGACAGAACACCGGGGAGCTGTTTTTT

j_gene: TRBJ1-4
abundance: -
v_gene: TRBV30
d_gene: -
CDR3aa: CAWSVRTTNEKLFF
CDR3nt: TGTGCCTGGAGTGTACGTACAACTAATGAAAAACTGTTTTTT

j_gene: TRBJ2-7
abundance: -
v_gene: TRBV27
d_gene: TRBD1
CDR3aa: CASSSGQGNYEQYF
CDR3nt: TGTGCCAGCAGTTCCGGACAGGGAAATTACGAGCAGTACTTC

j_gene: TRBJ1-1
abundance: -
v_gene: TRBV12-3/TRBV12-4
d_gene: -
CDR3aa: CAVERVGATEAFF
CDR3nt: TGTGCCGTGGAGCGGGTGGGCGCAACTGAAGCTTTCTTT

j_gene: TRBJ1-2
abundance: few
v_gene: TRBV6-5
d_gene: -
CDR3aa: CASTLGISYGYTF
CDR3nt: TGTGCCAGCACTTTAGGGATATCCTATGGCTACACCTTC

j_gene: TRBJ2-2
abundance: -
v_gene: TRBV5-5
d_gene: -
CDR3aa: CASSFTGGPGELFF
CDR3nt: TGTGCCAGCAGCTTTACGGGGGGCCCCGGGGAGCTGTTTTTT

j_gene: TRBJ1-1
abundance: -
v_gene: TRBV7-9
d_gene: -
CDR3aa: CASSPSRAEAFF
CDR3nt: TGTGCCAGCAGCCCGAGCAGGGCTGAAGCTTTCTTT

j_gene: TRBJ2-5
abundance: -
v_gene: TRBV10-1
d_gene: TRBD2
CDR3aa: CASSEERLAGRTQYF
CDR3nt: TGCGCCAGCAGTGAAGAGAGACTAGCCGGACGGACCCAGTACTTC

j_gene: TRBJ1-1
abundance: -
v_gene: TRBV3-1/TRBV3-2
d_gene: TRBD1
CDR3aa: CASSQPDRRNTEAFF
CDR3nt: TGTGCCAGCAGCCAGCCGGACAGGAGGAACACTGAAGCTTTCTTT

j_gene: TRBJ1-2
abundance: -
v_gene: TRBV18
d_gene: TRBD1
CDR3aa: CASSPLDRAGYGYTF
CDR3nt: TGTGCCAGCTCACCCTTGGACAGGGCGGGCTATGGCTACACCTTC

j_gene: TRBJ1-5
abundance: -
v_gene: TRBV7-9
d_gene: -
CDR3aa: CASSSSTTDSYSNQPQHF
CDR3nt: TGTGCCAGCAGCTCTTCCACTACCGACAGCTATAGCAATCAGCCCCAGCATTTT

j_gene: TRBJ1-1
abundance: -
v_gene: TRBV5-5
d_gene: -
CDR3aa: CASSSKGALNTEAFF
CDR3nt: TGTGCCAGCAGCTCAAAAGGCGCCCTCAACACTGAAGCTTTCTTT

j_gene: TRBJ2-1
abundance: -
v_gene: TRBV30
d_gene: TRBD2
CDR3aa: CAWSWSGGENEQFF
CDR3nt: TGTGCCTGGAGTTGGAGCGGGGGGGAGAATGAGCAGTTCTTC

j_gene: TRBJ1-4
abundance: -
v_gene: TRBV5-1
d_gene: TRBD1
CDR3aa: CASSLRTGDNEKLFF
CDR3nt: TGCGCCAGCAGCTTACGGACAGGGGATAATGAAAAACTGTTTTTT

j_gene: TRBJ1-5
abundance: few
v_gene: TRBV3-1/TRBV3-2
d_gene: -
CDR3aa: CASSQVRDSNQPQHF
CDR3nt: TGTGCCAGCAGCCAAGTTAGGGATAGCAATCAGCCCCAGCATTTT

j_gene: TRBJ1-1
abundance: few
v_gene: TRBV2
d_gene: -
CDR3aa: CASRDLGQSEAFF
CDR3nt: TGTGCCAGCAGGGATTTAGGGCAAAGTGAAGCTTTCTTT

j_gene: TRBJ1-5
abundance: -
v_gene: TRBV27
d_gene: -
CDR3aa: CASSPRRELVSNQPQHF
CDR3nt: TGTGCCAGCAGTCCGCGCAGGGAATTAGTTAGCAATCAGCCCCAGCATTTT